Shown below are 21 T cell receptor beta chains from a single sample sequenced in a study of T cells after yellow fever vaccination (dated by TCRdb to between 2018 and 2020). The sample's treatment or condition, from its label and the paper: live attenuated yellow fever vaccine strain. The method behind the library was 5' RACE. Sequenced on an Illumina HiSeq 2500. In-frame beta chains were kept once TCRdb had trimmed the public reads at Q25 with fastp and called clones with MiXCR. Under each unique CDR3 protein, matching rows form one entry showing the most common genes and DNA. For this sample the table gives 200,000 to 300,000 distinct CDR3 sequences, of which about 7% were detected only once. Together, the top ten hold roughly 1% of the sample. Sample: CD4+ T cells sorted from PBMCs, taken on the day of the yellow fever booster vaccination. The receptor set was obtained from a man aged 25-45 years who received the YFV17D yellow fever vaccine.

V gene TRBV5-1 combines with J gene TRBJ2-6, with 10 positions matching TRBD1. The CDR3 contains 18 residues. Germline-derived CDR1 and CDR2 are SGHRS and YFSETQ. V shed 0 bases and J 1 base; nucleotides not matched to a gene: 4. The CDR3 DNA reads as TGCGCCAGCAGCTTGGGCGGGACAGGGGCGTCTGGGGCCAACGTCCTGACTTTC. Amino acids: CASSLGGTGASGANVLTF.

The table lists this clonotype with a few counts. The CDR3 bases are TGTGCCAGCAGCCCCCCTAACGAGATTGAAGCTTTCTTT. It specifies CASSPPNEIEAFF. The chain couples TRBV7-2 to TRBJ1-1; D is unresolved. The CDR3 totals 13 residues. V lost 5 bases and J 7 bases, leaving 14 bases between the germline ends. Germline lookup yields CDR1 SGHTA and CDR2 FQGNSA.

This clonotype was observed a few times. The chain uses TRBV11-2 and TRBJ1-6, with D uncertain. From germline, CDR1 is SGHAT and CDR2 FQNNGV. Trimming stripped 3 bases from V and 5 bases from J, with 8 bases between. The CDR3 has 14 amino acids. CDR3 loop: CASSFNTNNSPLHF. Here the CDR3 DNA reads TGTGCCAGCAGCTTCAACACCAATAATTCACCCCTCCACTTT.

This clonotype was observed a handful of times. The chain uses TRBV29-1 and TRBJ2-3, with 8 nucleotides matching TRBD2. The CDR3 consists of 14 residues. Trimming took 8 bases from V and 2 from J; bases not matched to a gene: 9. Germline loops: CDR1 SQVTM, CDR2 ANQGSEA. CDR3 sequence: CSSDAAGDTDTQYF. DNA of the CDR3: TGCAGCTCAGACGCAGCGGGGGACACAGATACGCAGTATTTT.

This clonotype was recorded a few times. The V call is TRBV5-1, the J call TRBJ2-5, with unresolved D. V was cut by 0 bases and J by 1 base, with 10 bases left in between. The CDR3 is 15 amino acids. The germline CDR1 and CDR2 sequences are SGHRS and YFSETQ. In DNA form, the CDR3 reads TGCGCCAGCAGCTTGGGGGTAACCCTCCAAGAGACCCAGTACTTC. Translating it yields CASSLGVTLQETQYF. The full variable domain, with the rest looked up from reference TRBV5-1 and TRBJ2-5, is KAGVTQTPRYLIKTRGQQVTLSCSPISGHRSVSWYQQTPGQGLQFLFEYFSETQRNKGNFPGRFSGRQFSNSRSEMNVSTLELGDSALYLCASSLGVTLQETQYFGPGTRLLVL.

This clonotype was observed at least ten times. This chain links TRBV5-4 with TRBJ2-7, with a tentative D call TRBD1 (5 bases). Per the germline V gene, CDR1 is SGHNT and CDR2 is YYREEE (reference sequence). This CDR3 spans 16 amino acids. Trimming left V 0 bases short and J 1 base short, with 14 bases between. CDR3 amino acids: CASSLVGRAISYEQYF. As DNA, the CDR3 is TGTGCCAGCAGCTTGGTAGGCAGGGCTATTTCCTACGAGCAGTACTTC.

This clonotype was counted a few times. The chain recombines TRBV20-1 with TRBJ1-2; 10 positions agree with TRBD1. The germline V gene has CDR1 DFQATT and CDR2 SNEGSKA (reference sequence). V trimming: 3 bases; J trimming: 3 bases; junction bases outside the gene matches: 7. CDR3 size: 15 residues. The CDR3 sequence is CSASGLGQGDYGYTF. CDR3 in DNA: TGCAGTGCTAGTGGTCTCGGACAGGGGGACTATGGCTACACCTTC.

The chain recombines TRBV30 with TRBJ2-3; 8 bases map to TRBD1. Unmatched junction bases numbered 2, after V lost 0 bases and J lost 3 bases. Looked up from germline, CDR1 is GTSNPN and CDR2 is SVGIG (reference sequence). CDR3 length: 14 amino acids. Written as DNA, the CDR3 is TGTGCCTGGAGTGTAAACAGGGGGACAGATACGCAGTATTTT. It encodes CAWSVNRGTDTQYF.

This chain connects TRBV20-1 to TRBJ2-2; TRBD2 might be the D (6 bases). This CDR3 has 13 residues. With 3 bases removed from V and 8 bases from J, the gap between germline ends came to 13 bases. Germline V lookup: CDR1 DFQATT, CDR2 SNEGSKA (reference sequence). CDR3 loop: CSASAAGTGELFF. CDR3 coding DNA: TGCAGTGCTAGTGCGGCGGGAACGGGGGAGCTGTTTTTT.

This clonotype was found a few times. The chain employs TRBV19 and TRBJ2-2; D remains unclear. V lost 0 bases, J lost 4 bases, and 9 bases lay in between. The CDR3 totals 15 residues. CDR1 is LNHDA and CDR2 is SQIVND in the germline V gene (reference sequence). As DNA, the CDR3 is TGTGCCAGTAGTATAGAAGCCAGTTTCACCGGGGAGCTGTTTTTT. This translates into CASSIEASFTGELFF.

This clonotype was seen a few times. The chain carries TRBV14 and TRBJ1-3; TRBD1 matches 8 bases. V lost 5 bases, J lost 0 bases, and 6 bases stayed unmatched. The CDR3 has 16 residues. Looked up from germline, CDR1 is SGHDN and CDR2 is FVKESK. The chain's CDR3 is CASSSGGFHSGNTIYF. The CDR3 bases are TGTGCCAGCAGCTCAGGGGGCTTCCACTCTGGAAACACCATATATTTT. Full variable domain (remainder filled in from reference TRBV14 and TRBJ1-3): EAGVTQFPSHSVIEKGQTVTLRCDPISGHDNLYWYRRVMGKEIKFLLHFVKESKQDESGMPNNRFLAERTGGTYSTLKVQPAELEDSGVYFCASSSGGFHSGNTIYFGEGSWLTVV.

At least ten counts were recorded for this clonotype. The rearrangement uses TRBV7-2 and TRBJ2-3, with 12 bases matching TRBD2. Germline-derived CDR1 and CDR2 are SGHTA and FQGNSA. The CDR3 has 16 amino acids. Germline trimming cut 5 bases from V and 6 bases from J; bases unmatched to any gene: 9. Here the CDR3 reads CASSPSRLAGADTQYF. CDR3 nucleotides: TGTGCCAGCAGCCCAAGTCGACTAGCGGGAGCCGATACGCAGTATTTT.

This clonotype occurred many times. This chain links TRBV5-1 with TRBJ2-1; D is unresolved. CDR3 length equals 16 residues. Germline CDR1 is SGHRS and CDR2 is YFSETQ. Trimming stripped 0 bases from V and 2 bases from J, with 12 bases between. CDR3 bases: TGCGCCAGCAGCTTGGCACAGAGTAACGCCTACAATGAGCAGTTCTTC. Protein: CASSLAQSNAYNEQFF.

This sequence joins TRBV6-2 or TRBV6-3 and TRBJ2-1; 9 nucleotides agree with TRBD2. Germline V gene data show CDR1 as MNHEY and CDR2 as SVGEGT. V was clipped by 5 bases and J by 5 bases; unmatched bases: 7. The CDR3 has 15 residues. In DNA, the CDR3 is TGTGCCAGCAGTATTAGCGGGAGACCACACAATGAGCAGTTCTTC. Protein product: CASSISGRPHNEQFF.

This chain uses TRBV19 with TRBJ2-1, with D perhaps matching TRBD1 (6 bases). Per germline, CDR1 LNHDA and CDR2 SQIVND (reference sequence). The V gene lost 2 bases and the J gene lost 4 bases, with 27 bases spanning the gap. The CDR3 spans 20 residues. CDR3 in amino acids: CASSIPQGTRDIDQYNEQFF. Written as DNA, the CDR3 is TGTGCCAGTAGTATACCTCAAGGGACCCGGGACATAGACCAATACAATGAGCAGTTCTTC.

V is TRBV24-1 and J is TRBJ2-2; no firm D call. CDR3 length: 15 amino acids. Germline assignment: CDR1 KGHDR and CDR2 SFDVKD. Trimming removed 4 bases from V and 6 bases from J, with 14 bases in between. The CDR3, as DNA: TGTGCCACCAGTGAAGGCGAGTTGTTCGCCGGGGAGCTGTTTTTT. Its translation: CATSEGELFAGELFF.

This clonotype was seen ten or more times. The chain is built from TRBV12-3 or TRBV12-4 and TRBJ2-1; tentatively, D is TRBD2 (5 bases). The V and J ends lost 2 bases and 9 bases respectively, with 8 bases between them. This CDR3 has 12 residues. The CDR3 is CASSLPAGEQFF. The CDR3 nucleotides read TGTGCCAGCAGTTTACCGGCGGGTGAGCAGTTCTTC.

This clonotype turned up a few times. This chain uses TRBV5-1 with TRBJ2-7, with 8 positions matching TRBD2. Germline V gene sequence: CDR1 SGHRS, CDR2 YFSETQ. The trim removed 3 bases at V and 3 bases at J, leaving 8 bases unmatched. CDR3 length equals 15 residues. The CDR3 nucleotides are TGCGCCAGCAGCTCCCTCGACGCGGGAGGCTACGAGCAGTACTTC. Its protein product is CASSSLDAGGYEQYF.

Ten or more counts support this clonotype. The rearrangement links TRBV7-8 to TRBJ2-1; D unclear. V was pared by 2 bases and J by 6 bases, with 14 bases between. CDR1 is SGHVS, CDR2 FQNEAQ, per germline. CDR3 length: 15 amino acids. CDR3 region: CASSLRDYTPNEQFF. The CDR3 DNA follows: TGTGCCAGCAGCTTAAGGGATTATACACCCAATGAGCAGTTCTTC.

This clonotype was recorded many times. The rearrangement links TRBV7-2 to TRBJ2-1, with D maybe TRBD1 (5 bases). The ends were cut back, 1 base at V and 4 bases at J, with 8 bases in the middle. The CDR3 loop spans 14 amino acids. The germline V gene encodes CDR1 SGHTA and CDR2 FQGNSA. The CDR3 loop is CASSLGQLYNEQFF. The CDR3 DNA is TGTGCCAGCAGCTTAGGACAGCTATACAATGAGCAGTTCTTC.

This rearrangement joins TRBV10-3 to TRBJ2-2, with D tentatively TRBD1 or TRBD2 (7 bases each). Germline V gives CDR1 ENHRY, CDR2 SYGVKD. This CDR3 is 16 amino acids long. V was trimmed by 4 bases and J by 4 bases, leaving 16 bases between them. The CDR3 coding sequence is TGTGCCATCAGTGGGGGAGGGGACAGAGGCACCGGGGAGCTGTTTTTT. Translated: CAISGGGDRGTGELFF.